The clone carrying this TCR beta chain was detected ten times or more. The antigen remains unidentified. Unique molecular identifiers tagged the TCRbeta library. TCRdb passed the PCR reads through MiXCR, listing each CDR3 protein once. The repertoire consists of around 440,000 distinct CDR3 sequences, with 8% to 11% occurring once and the leading ten covering around 2.2%. These data originate in a study of T-cell reconstitution after alpha-beta-depleted transplantation in children. General study findings and limits: Several hundred expanded graft clones reportedly supplied alpha-beta T cells about two months after transplant. Once a year had passed after transplant, T-cell counts and diversity came mostly from newly produced T cells. Diversity of TCRbeta at day 60 was high in some patients, arising from surviving recipient T cells and thymic progenitors.

The sequencing used PBMCs, collected before TCRalphabeta/CD19-depleted stem cell transplant. The sequence was collected from a child aged 2-9 years with inherited bone marrow failure, due to receive a stem cell transplant.

CDR3 nucleotides: TGTGCCAGCAGTTCGTTTAGCGGGTTTAGCACAGATACGCAGTATTTT. Its protein product is CASSSFSGFSTDTQYF. The rearrangement joins TRBV27 to TRBJ2-3, with TRBD2 identical over 7 bases. Unmatched junction bases numbered 7, after V lost 4 bases and J lost 0 bases. The CDR3 is 16 amino acids. The V gene's germline CDR1 is MNHEY and CDR2 SMNVEV (reference sequence).